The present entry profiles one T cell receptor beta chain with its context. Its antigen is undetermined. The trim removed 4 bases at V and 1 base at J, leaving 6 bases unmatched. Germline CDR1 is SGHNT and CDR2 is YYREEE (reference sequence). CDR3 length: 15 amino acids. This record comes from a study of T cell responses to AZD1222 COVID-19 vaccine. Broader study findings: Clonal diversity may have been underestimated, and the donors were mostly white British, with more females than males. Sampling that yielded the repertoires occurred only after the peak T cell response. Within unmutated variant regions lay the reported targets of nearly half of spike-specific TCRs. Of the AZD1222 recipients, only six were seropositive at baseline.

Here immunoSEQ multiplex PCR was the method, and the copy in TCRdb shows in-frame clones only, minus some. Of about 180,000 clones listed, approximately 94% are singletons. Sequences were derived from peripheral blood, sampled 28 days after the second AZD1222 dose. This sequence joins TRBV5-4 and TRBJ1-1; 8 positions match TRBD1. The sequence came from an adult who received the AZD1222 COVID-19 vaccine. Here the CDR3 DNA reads TGTGCCAGCAGCGTATCAGGGGGCAGGAACACTGAAGCTTTCTTT. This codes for CASSVSGGRNTEAFF.